This is a list of T cell receptor beta chains from one sample in a study of T cells in Graves' hyperthyroidism and ophthalmopathy. TCRdb passed the multiplex PCR reads through MiXCR, listing each CDR3 protein once. The data show about 500,000 distinct CDR3 sequences, roughly 17% seen once. Sequencing used blood. The source is a young woman with Graves' ophthalmopathy. The CDR3 runs from the conserved cysteine through the conserved F or W. Each record gives: J gene, V gene, clone size, D gene, CDR3 protein, CDR3 DNA. The D gene is left open where the match is weak. Only part of the rows carry a size: once, few, many, or a class if the clone is expanded.

j_gene: TRBJ2-7; v_gene: TRBV20-1; abundance: -; d_gene: -; CDR3aa: CSAREQGGEQYF; CDR3nt: TGCAGTGCTAGAGAACAAGGGGGCGAGCAGTACTTC
j_gene: TRBJ2-5; v_gene: TRBV5-1; abundance: -; d_gene: TRBD2; CDR3aa: CASSPGLAQTQYF; CDR3nt: TGCGCCAGCAGCCCCGGACTAGCACAGACCCAGTACTTC
j_gene: TRBJ2-3; v_gene: TRBV9; abundance: -; d_gene: -; CDR3aa: CASSVVGGETDTQYF; CDR3nt: TGTGCCAGCAGCGTAGTTGGAGGGGAGACAGATACGCAGTATTTT
j_gene: TRBJ2-5; v_gene: TRBV5-1; abundance: once; d_gene: -; CDR3aa: CASSRYRGGNQETQYF; CDR3nt: TGCGCCAGCAGCCGCTATCGGGGCGGGAACCAAGAGACCCAGTACTTC
j_gene: TRBJ2-4; v_gene: TRBV2; abundance: -; d_gene: TRBD1; CDR3aa: CASGLGQGLIYIQYF; CDR3nt: TGTGCCAGCGGATTGGGACAGGGCCTTATATACATTCAGTACTTC
j_gene: TRBJ1-2; v_gene: TRBV28; abundance: -; d_gene: TRBD1; CDR3aa: CASSYLGQALYGYTF; CDR3nt: TGTGCCAGCAGTTATCTGGGACAGGCCCTATATGGCTACACCTTC
j_gene: TRBJ1-5; v_gene: TRBV5-1; abundance: few; d_gene: -; CDR3aa: CASSFGGHNQPQHF; CDR3nt: TGCGCCAGCAGCTTCGGGGGGCACAATCAGCCCCAGCATTTT
j_gene: TRBJ2-2; v_gene: TRBV7-9; abundance: many; d_gene: -; CDR3aa: CASSWGISKNTGELFF; CDR3nt: TGTGCCAGCAGCTGGGGGATTTCCAAAAACACCGGGGAGCTGTTTTTT
j_gene: TRBJ2-1; v_gene: TRBV7-3; abundance: -; d_gene: -; CDR3aa: CASSLTGDRANEQFF; CDR3nt: TGTGCCAGCAGCTTAACCGGGGACCGAGCCAATGAGCAGTTCTTC
j_gene: TRBJ2-4; v_gene: TRBV24-1; abundance: -; d_gene: -; CDR3aa: CATSAQRANIQYF; CDR3nt: TGTGCCACCAGTGCCCAGAGGGCAAACATTCAGTACTTC
j_gene: TRBJ2-7; v_gene: TRBV7-3; abundance: -; d_gene: -; CDR3aa: CASSLYGGGYEQYF; CDR3nt: TGTGCCAGCAGCTTATACGGAGGCGGATACGAGCAGTACTTC
j_gene: TRBJ1-1; v_gene: TRBV27; abundance: -; d_gene: TRBD1; CDR3aa: CASSSATGRDTEAFF; CDR3nt: TGTGCCAGCAGTTCCGCGACAGGGAGGGATACTGAAGCTTTCTTT
j_gene: TRBJ2-2; v_gene: TRBV28; abundance: many; d_gene: -; CDR3aa: CASSQTRYTGELFF; CDR3nt: TGTGCCAGCAGCCAAACCCGGTACACCGGGGAGCTGTTTTTT
j_gene: TRBJ2-7; v_gene: TRBV29-1; abundance: many; d_gene: -; CDR3aa: CSVADGSYEQYF; CDR3nt: TGCAGCGTTGCGGACGGGTCCTACGAGCAGTACTTC
j_gene: TRBJ1-1; v_gene: TRBV20-1; abundance: many; d_gene: -; CDR3aa: CSASGSRGTPEAFF; CDR3nt: TGCAGTGCTAGTGGCTCAAGGGGCACCCCTGAAGCTTTCTTT
j_gene: TRBJ2-1; v_gene: TRBV28; abundance: many; d_gene: -; CDR3aa: CASGMTLNEQFF; CDR3nt: TGTGCCAGCGGGATGACCCTCAATGAGCAGTTCTTC
j_gene: TRBJ1-6; v_gene: TRBV20-1; abundance: few; d_gene: TRBD1; CDR3aa: CSAGQGVKSPLHF; CDR3nt: TGCAGTGCTGGACAGGGGGTAAAGTCACCCCTCCACTTT
j_gene: TRBJ1-4; v_gene: TRBV15; abundance: -; d_gene: -; CDR3aa: CATTPHAREKLFF; CDR3nt: TGTGCCACGACCCCACACGCGCGAGAAAAACTGTTTTTT
j_gene: TRBJ2-7; v_gene: TRBV3-1; abundance: few; d_gene: -; CDR3aa: CASSQGGGRDGVYEQYF; CDR3nt: TGTGCCAGCAGCCAAGGAGGTGGTAGAGACGGAGTTTACGAGCAGTACTTC
j_gene: TRBJ1-5; v_gene: TRBV11-2; abundance: few; d_gene: -; CDR3aa: CASSLGGGRPQHF; CDR3nt: TGTGCCAGCAGCTTAGGGGGGGGGAGGCCCCAGCATTTT
j_gene: TRBJ2-2; v_gene: TRBV6-2/TRBV6-3; abundance: many; d_gene: -; CDR3aa: CASSQEIGTGELFF; CDR3nt: TGTGCCAGCAGTCAGGAGATTGGGACCGGGGAGCTGTTTTTT
j_gene: TRBJ1-1; v_gene: TRBV6-1; abundance: many; d_gene: TRBD1; CDR3aa: CATKTGTRNTEAFF; CDR3nt: TGTGCCACTAAGACAGGGACGAGGAACACTGAAGCTTTCTTT
j_gene: TRBJ1-2; v_gene: TRBV19; abundance: -; d_gene: TRBD1; CDR3aa: CASRYIGQGGSGYTF; CDR3nt: TGTGCCAGTAGATATATCGGACAGGGGGGAAGTGGCTACACCTTC
j_gene: TRBJ2-7; v_gene: TRBV10-3; abundance: many; d_gene: TRBD1; CDR3aa: CAISGRTGVRTSYEQYF; CDR3nt: TGTGCCATCAGTGGGCGGACAGGGGTTCGAACTTCCTACGAGCAGTACTTC
j_gene: TRBJ2-2; v_gene: TRBV4-3; abundance: -; d_gene: -; CDR3aa: CASSLGPGRAGELFF; CDR3nt: TGCGCCAGCAGCCTAGGACCGGGAAGGGCCGGGGAGCTGTTTTTT
j_gene: TRBJ2-1; v_gene: TRBV6-1; abundance: many; d_gene: -; CDR3aa: CASSEGVLHEQFF; CDR3nt: TGTGCCAGCAGTGAAGGTGTACTCCATGAGCAGTTCTTC
j_gene: TRBJ2-6; v_gene: TRBV7-9; abundance: few; d_gene: -; CDR3aa: CASSLALGLQPPYSGANVLTF; CDR3nt: TGTGCCAGCAGCTTAGCGCTAGGTCTGCAGCCTCCGTACTCTGGGGCCAACGTCCTGACTTTC
j_gene: TRBJ1-1; v_gene: TRBV12-3/TRBV12-4; abundance: -; d_gene: -; CDR3aa: CASSSEGGHTEAFF; CDR3nt: TGTGCCAGCAGTTCAGAGGGGGGGCACACTGAAGCTTTCTTT
j_gene: TRBJ2-2; v_gene: TRBV14; abundance: -; d_gene: -; CDR3aa: CASSQDGAAGPTGELFF; CDR3nt: TGTGCCAGCAGCCAAGATGGGGCCGCGGGTCCCACCGGGGAGCTGTTTTTT
j_gene: TRBJ1-1; v_gene: TRBV6-6; abundance: many; d_gene: TRBD1; CDR3aa: CASSYPVDRGGHRKAFF; CDR3nt: TGTGCCAGCAGTTACCCGGTAGACAGGGGAGGTCATCGCAAAGCTTTCTTT
j_gene: TRBJ2-2; v_gene: TRBV20-1; abundance: -; d_gene: TRBD2; CDR3aa: CSASPLAGAPGELFF; CDR3nt: TGCAGTGCTAGCCCTCTAGCGGGAGCCCCCGGGGAGCTGTTTTTT
j_gene: TRBJ2-1; v_gene: TRBV6-2/TRBV6-3; abundance: many; d_gene: TRBD2; CDR3aa: CASQGTSVPINEQFF; CDR3nt: TGTGCCAGCCAGGGGACTAGCGTTCCAATCAATGAGCAGTTCTTC
j_gene: TRBJ1-6; v_gene: TRBV6-5; abundance: -; d_gene: TRBD1; CDR3aa: CASSYRTGGYSPLHF; CDR3nt: TGTGCCAGCAGTTACCGGACAGGGGGCTATTCACCCCTCCACTTT
j_gene: TRBJ1-2; v_gene: TRBV27; abundance: few; d_gene: TRBD1; CDR3aa: CASSPTTGTNGYTF; CDR3nt: TGTGCCAGCAGTCCGACGACAGGGACGAACGGCTACACCTTC
j_gene: TRBJ1-1; v_gene: TRBV5-1; abundance: many; d_gene: -; CDR3aa: CASSLVDRPNTEAFF; CDR3nt: TGCGCCAGCAGCTTGGTGGACAGACCCAACACTGAAGCTTTCTTT